These 16 T cell receptor beta chains were all obtained from the same sample, sequenced in a study of T cell responses to AZD1222 COVID-19 vaccine. The repertoire was sequenced with immunoSEQ multiplex PCR; TCRdb's copy has only in-frame clones and lacks some. Of about 110,000 clones in the sample, about 82% were seen once. Sequenced material: peripheral blood, taken on day 0 of AZD1222 vaccination. These receptors were taken from an adult in good health.

The chain employs TRBV5-8 and TRBJ2-1, with TRBD2 matching 9 bases. Germline CDR1 reads SGHTS; CDR2 reads YDEGEE. The CDR3 has 17 amino acids. V trimming: 2 bases; J trimming: 4 bases; junction bases outside the gene matches: 10. The CDR3 region has the DNA TGTGCCAGCAGCTTCCCGACTAGCGGATCCTTTTACAATGAGCAGTTCTTC. Its translation is CASSFPTSGSFYNEQFF.

This clone was counted once. The rearrangement links TRBV7-8 to TRBJ1-1; 7 nucleotides agree with TRBD1. Germline values: CDR1 SGHVS, CDR2 FQNEAQ. V lost 4 bases to trimming and J lost 2 bases; unmatched junction nucleotides: 7. The CDR3 loop spans 15 amino acids. This chain's CDR3 is CASSSPTGRNTEAFF. The DNA of the CDR3 is TGTGCCAGCAGCTCACCGACAGGGAGAAACACTGAAGCTTTCTTT.

This clone showed up just a few times. The rearrangement joins TRBV2 to TRBJ2-7; 10 positions match TRBD1. The germline gives CDR1 SNHLY, CDR2 FYNNEI. Germline trimming cut 11 bases from V and 4 bases from J; bases unmatched to any gene: 8. The CDR3 is made up of 13 amino acids. CDR3 residues: CAGNRDRGYEQYF. The CDR3 DNA reads TGTGCCGGGAACCGGGACAGGGGATACGAGCAGTACTTC.

CDR3: CAWSPGQGAATNEKLFF. CDR3 bases: TGTGCCTGGAGTCCCGGACAGGGGGCGGCAACTAATGAAAAACTGTTTTTT. The gene calls are TRBV30 and TRBJ1-4, with TRBD1 identical over 11 bases. V gave up 2 bases and J gave up 0 bases; unmatched junction bases: 5. This CDR3 is built from 17 residues. The V gene's germline CDR1 is GTSNPN and CDR2 SVGIG (reference sequence). Variable domain in full (rest from reference TRBV30 and TRBJ1-4): SQTIHQWPATLVQPVGSPLSLECTVEGTSNPNLYWYRQAAGRGLQLLFYSVGIGQISSEVPQNLSASRPQDRQFILSSKKLLLSDSGFYLCAWSPGQGAATNEKLFFGSGTQLSVL.

The chain combines TRBV4-3 with TRBJ2-3, with 12 positions matching TRBD2. The CDR3 has 17 amino acids. Germline values: CDR1 LGHNA, CDR2 YSLEER. Germline trimming cut 4 bases from V and 2 bases from J; bases unmatched to any gene: 7. This CDR3 is CASSPLLAGGITDTQYF. DNA for the CDR3: TGCGCCAGCAGCCCGTTACTAGCGGGGGGCATCACAGATACGCAGTATTTT.

This clone came up once. CDR3: CASSLEGRRDGYTF. CDR3 DNA: TGTGCCAGCAGCCTAGAGGGTAGGAGAGATGGCTACACCTTC. The chain links TRBV13 to TRBJ1-2, with D unclear. Per the germline V gene, CDR1 is PRHDT and CDR2 is FYEKMQ (reference sequence). The CDR3 length is 14 residues. The V and J ends lost 5 bases and 6 bases respectively, with 16 bases between them.

This clone was found once. The rearrangement links TRBV7-2 to TRBJ2-5; TRBD1 is a possible D gene (7 bases). Germline V gene data show CDR1 as SGHTA and CDR2 as FQGNSA. The CDR3 spans 14 residues. The V gene lost 4 bases and the J gene lost 1 base, with 10 bases spanning the gap. In DNA, the CDR3 is TGTGCCAGCAGCTCCCAGGGGGGCCAAGAGACCCAGTACTTC. Translating it yields CASSSQGGQETQYF.

In this sample, this clone turned up once. This chain links TRBV28 with TRBJ2-5, with 10 positions matching TRBD1. Germline loops: CDR1 MDHEN, CDR2 SYDVKM. This CDR3 region has 15 residues. J was trimmed by 4 bases and V by 5 bases; bases with no gene match: 7. CDR3 sequence reads: CASSRQGAGPETQYF. In DNA form, the CDR3 reads TGTGCCAGCAGTCGACAGGGGGCTGGGCCAGAGACCCAGTACTTC.

The gene calls are TRBV7-9 and TRBJ2-1; TRBD1 aligns across 9 bases. This CDR3 contains 14 residues. V was clipped by 5 bases and J by 6 bases; unmatched bases: 5. Germline CDR1 and CDR2: SEHNR and FQNEAQ (reference sequence). The CDR3 DNA is TGTGCCAGCAGCCTGGGACAGGGTTTCAATGAGCAGTTCTTC. As protein: CASSLGQGFNEQFF.

The rearrangement links TRBV2 to TRBJ1-5; TRBD1 matches 11 bases. This CDR3 spans 13 amino acids. Germline V gene lookup returns CDR1 SNHLY and CDR2 FYNNEI. V was clipped by 4 bases and J by 9 bases; unmatched bases: 2. CDR3 sequence: CASSGGQGGPQHF. In DNA form, the CDR3 reads TGTGCCAGCAGTGGGGGACAGGGGGGGCCCCAGCATTTT.

This sequence joins TRBV5-6 and TRBJ1-1; no firm D call. The CDR3 runs 12 residues. The V and J ends lost 0 bases and 10 bases respectively, with 10 bases between them. Germline assignment: CDR1 SGHDT and CDR2 YYEEEE. The CDR3 region is CASSLGPDRAFF. CDR3 DNA: TGTGCCAGCAGCTTGGGACCAGATCGAGCTTTCTTT.

V is TRBV30 and J is TRBJ1-2, with D tentatively TRBD1 (5 bases). The CDR3 covers 13 residues. The germline V gene has CDR1 GTSNPN and CDR2 SVGIG (reference sequence). Trimming removed 4 bases from V and 8 bases from J, with 17 bases in between. For the CDR3, the DNA is TGTGCCTGGACCCACGGGACCCCTGGGGGCTACACCTTC. Amino acid sequence: CAWTHGTPGGYTF.

The rearrangement links TRBV5-3 to TRBJ2-5, with 11 nucleotides matching TRBD2. TRBV5-3 is an ORF for which the function is uncertain. Trimming at V came to 4 bases and at J to 7 bases, leaving 12 bases not matched to a gene. CDR3 length: 16 residues. DNA for the CDR3: TGTGCCAGAAGCGCTGTGGCTAGCGGGGGGCCAGGGACCCAGTACTTC. It specifies CARSAVASGGPGTQYF.

This chain joins TRBV10-1 and TRBJ2-3, with no clear D. Germline-derived CDR1 and CDR2 are WNHNN and SYGVQD (reference sequence). The CDR3 totals 10 residues. V lost 6 bases, J lost 8 bases, and 6 bases lay in between. The CDR3 protein is CASRDRTQYF. The CDR3 nucleotides are TGCGCCAGCAGAGACCGTACGCAGTATTTT.

The chain joins TRBV9 to TRBJ2-7; tentative D call: TRBD2 (5 bases). V was cut by 0 bases and J by 2 bases, with 12 bases left in between. This CDR3 region has 15 residues. Germline V gene lookup returns CDR1 SGDLS and CDR2 YYNGEE. The CDR3, as DNA: TGTGCCAGCAGCGTAGAGGCTAGCTCCCCCTACGAGCAGTACTTC. Its translation is CASSVEASSPYEQYF.

The chain has TRBV28 and TRBJ1-4; D gene uncertain. V was cut by 4 bases and J by 8 bases, with 26 bases left in between. Germline V gene sequence: CDR1 MDHEN, CDR2 SYDVKM. The CDR3 runs 18 residues. CDR3 bases: TGTGCCAGCAGTTCAGTCCCATCCCCAGGACCCAATGGGGAAAAACTGTTTTTT. Translation: CASSSVPSPGPNGEKLFF.